This T cell receptor beta chain emerged from a study of OX40 agonist ivuxolimab in advanced cancers. Background on the study: Three dose-escalation patients had partial responses: one with hepatocellular carcinoma and two with cutaneous melanoma.

Of note for this clone: Its specificity is not known.

Study-level results: In general, CD8+ T cells held more expanded clones than CD4+ did, on average. Dosing at 0.1 to 3.0 mg/kg was accompanied by clonal expansion of CD4+ and CD8+ blood T cells by week 6.

The table came from immunoSEQ multiplex PCR; TCRdb's copy has only in-frame clones and leaves some out. The profile shows about 68,000 clones, over 65% of them singletons. The junction had 7 bases not matched to a gene; V was cut back by 4 bases and J by 4 bases. The CDR3 covers 16 residues. Germline loops: CDR1 SGHTA, CDR2 FQGNSA. The origin of this receptor is an adult with an advanced solid tumor such as melanoma, head and neck, liver or kidney cancer. The genes are TRBV7-2 and TRBJ2-1, with 10 bases matching TRBD1. Sequences were derived from CD4+ or CD8+ T cells sorted from blood, sampled in a trial of the OX40 agonist ivuxolimab. The CDR3 DNA reads TGTGCCAGCAGCTCCCCGGGACAGGGGTCGTACAATGAGCAGTTCTTC. Translated, it gives CASSSPGQGSYNEQFF.